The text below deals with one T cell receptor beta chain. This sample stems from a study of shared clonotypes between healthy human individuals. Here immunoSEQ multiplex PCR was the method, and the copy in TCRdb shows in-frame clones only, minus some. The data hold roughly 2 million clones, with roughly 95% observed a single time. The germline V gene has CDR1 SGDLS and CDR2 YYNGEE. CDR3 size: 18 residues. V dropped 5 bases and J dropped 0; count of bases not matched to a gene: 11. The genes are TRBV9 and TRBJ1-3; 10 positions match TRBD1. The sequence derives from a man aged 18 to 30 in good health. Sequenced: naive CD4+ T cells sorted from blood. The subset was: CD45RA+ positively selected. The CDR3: CASSAAGTGVTSGNTIYF. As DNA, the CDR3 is TGTGCCAGCAGTGCCGCCGGGACAGGGGTTACCTCTGGAAACACCATATATTTT.